Detailed here is one T cell receptor (beta chain). Its cognate antigen is unknown. Sequencing was performed with immunoSEQ multiplex PCR; in TCRdb, only in-frame clones are kept and a portion is missing. This sample yields tens of thousands of clones, of which roughly nine tenths are seen a single time; 24% belongs to the top ten. The entry originates in a study of T cell responses to AZD1222 COVID-19 vaccine. Study results and caveats: Baseline seropositives among AZD1222 recipients totaled only five or six.

Trimming took 5 bases from V and 8 from J, leaving 6 bases between them. This CDR3 spans 11 amino acids. CDR1 is KGHSH, CDR2 LQKENI, per germline. The receptor comes from an adult in good health. This specimen consisted of peripheral blood, obtained on day 0 of AZD1222 vaccination. The gene calls are TRBV18 and TRBJ1-4; D gene ambiguous. The CDR3 reads CASSSYEKLFF. CDR3 nucleotide sequence: TGTGCCAGCTCATCATACGAAAAACTGTTTTTT.